This TCR beta chain was retrieved from a study of blood T cell repertoires in COVID-19. Study context: The United States, Italy and Spain provided the acute and convalescent COVID-19 samples.

The CDR3 length is 18 residues. V was pared by 1 base and J by 9 bases, with 25 bases between. Germline V gene sequence: CDR1 ENHRY, CDR2 SYGVKD. TCRdb keeps only in-frame clones here, not all; method: immunoSEQ multiplex PCR. The profile covers some 220,000 clones, with 87% appearing a single time and about 12% taken by the ten largest. The sequenced sample was peripheral blood. The chain employs TRBV10-3 and TRBJ2-4; perhaps TRBD1 as D (6 bases). This TCR derives from a woman younger than 30 who had recovered from COVID-19. The CDR3 loop is CAISEYGVSGQTIGIQYF. As DNA, the CDR3 is TGTGCCATCAGTGAGTACGGGGTGTCCGGACAGACAATTGGCATTCAGTACTTC.